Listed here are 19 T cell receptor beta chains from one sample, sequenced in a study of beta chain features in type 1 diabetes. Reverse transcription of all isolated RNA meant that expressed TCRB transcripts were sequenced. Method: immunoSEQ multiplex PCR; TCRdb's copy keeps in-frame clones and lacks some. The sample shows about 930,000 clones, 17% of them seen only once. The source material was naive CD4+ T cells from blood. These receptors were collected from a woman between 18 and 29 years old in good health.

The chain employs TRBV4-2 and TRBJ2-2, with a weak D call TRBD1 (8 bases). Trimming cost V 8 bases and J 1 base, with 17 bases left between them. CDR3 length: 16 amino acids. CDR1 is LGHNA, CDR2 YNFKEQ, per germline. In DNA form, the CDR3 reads TGTGCCAGCCGAACGAGCGGGACAGGGAACACCGGGGAGCTGTTTTTT. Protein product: CASRTSGTGNTGELFF.

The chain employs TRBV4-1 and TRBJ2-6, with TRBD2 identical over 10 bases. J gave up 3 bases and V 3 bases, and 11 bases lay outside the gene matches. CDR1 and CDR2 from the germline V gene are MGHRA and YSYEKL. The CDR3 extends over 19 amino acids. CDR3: CASSHRLAGKAGGANVLTF. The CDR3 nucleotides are TGCGCCAGCAGCCACCGACTAGCGGGTAAAGCAGGTGGGGCCAACGTCCTGACTTTC.

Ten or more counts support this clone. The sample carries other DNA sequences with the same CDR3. CDR3 sequence reads: CASSEETQYF. The CDR3 bases are TGTGCCAGCAGTGAGGAGACCCAGTACTTC. This chain connects TRBV2 to TRBJ2-5; no firm D call. The V end was cut by 3 bases, the J end by 5 bases, with 1 base between. The CDR3 sequence is 10 residues long. Germline lookup yields CDR1 SNHLY and CDR2 FYNNEI.

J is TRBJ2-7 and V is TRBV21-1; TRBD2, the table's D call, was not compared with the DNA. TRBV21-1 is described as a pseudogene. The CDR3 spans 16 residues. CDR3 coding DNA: TGTGCCAGCAGCAAAAAACCGGGACTACCATTTGACGAGCAGTACTTC. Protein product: CASSKKPGLPFDEQYF.

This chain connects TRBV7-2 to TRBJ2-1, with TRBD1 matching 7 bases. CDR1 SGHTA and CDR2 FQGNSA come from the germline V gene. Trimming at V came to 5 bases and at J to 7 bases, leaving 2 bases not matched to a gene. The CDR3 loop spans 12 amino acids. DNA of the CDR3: TGTGCCAGCAGCCAACAGGGGAATGAGCAGTTCTTC. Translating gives CASSQQGNEQFF. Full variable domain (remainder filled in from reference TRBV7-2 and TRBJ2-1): GAGVSQSPSNKVTEKGKDVELRCDPISGHTALYWYRQSLGQGLEFLIYFQGNSAPDKSGLPSDRFSAERTGGSVSTLTIQRTQQEDSAVYLCASSQQGNEQFFGPGTRLTVL.

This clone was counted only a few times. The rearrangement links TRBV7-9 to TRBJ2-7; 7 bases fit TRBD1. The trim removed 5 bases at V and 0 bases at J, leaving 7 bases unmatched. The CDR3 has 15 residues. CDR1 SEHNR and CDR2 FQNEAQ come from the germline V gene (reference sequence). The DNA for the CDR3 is TGTGCCAGCAGCAATACAGGGGCTCTCTCCTACGAGCAGTACTTC. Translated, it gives CASSNTGALSYEQYF.

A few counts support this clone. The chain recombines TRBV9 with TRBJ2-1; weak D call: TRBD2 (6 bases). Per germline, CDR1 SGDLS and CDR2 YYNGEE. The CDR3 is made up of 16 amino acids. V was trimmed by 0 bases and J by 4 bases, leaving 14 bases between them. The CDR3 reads CASSVEPLGLYNEQFF. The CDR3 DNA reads TGTGCCAGCAGCGTAGAACCCCTGGGACTTTACAATGAGCAGTTCTTC.

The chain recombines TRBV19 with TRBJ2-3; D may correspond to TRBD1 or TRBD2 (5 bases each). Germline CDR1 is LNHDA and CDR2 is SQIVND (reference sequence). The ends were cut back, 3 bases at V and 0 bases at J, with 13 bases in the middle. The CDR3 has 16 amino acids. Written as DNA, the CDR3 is TGTGCCAGTAGTATGCGTCAGGGCGGGAGCACAGATACGCAGTATTTT. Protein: CASSMRQGGSTDTQYF. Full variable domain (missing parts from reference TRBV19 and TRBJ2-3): DGGITQSPKYLFRKEGQNVTLSCEQNLNHDAMYWYRQDPGQGLRLIYYSQIVNDFQKGDIAEGYSVSREKKESFPLTVTSAQKNPTAFYLCASSMRQGGSTDTQYFGPGTRLTVL.

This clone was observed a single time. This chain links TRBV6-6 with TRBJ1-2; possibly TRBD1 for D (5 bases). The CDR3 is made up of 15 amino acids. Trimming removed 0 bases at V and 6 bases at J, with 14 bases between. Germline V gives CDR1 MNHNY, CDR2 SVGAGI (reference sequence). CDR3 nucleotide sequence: TGTGCCAGCAGTTACTCGGGGGTCGGTTCTAATGGCTACACCTTC. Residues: CASSYSGVGSNGYTF.

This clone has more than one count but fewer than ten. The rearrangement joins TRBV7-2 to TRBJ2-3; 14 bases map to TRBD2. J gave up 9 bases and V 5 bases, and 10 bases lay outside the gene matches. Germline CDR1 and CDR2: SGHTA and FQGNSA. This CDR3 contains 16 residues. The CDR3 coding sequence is TGTGCCAGCAGCCTAGGACTAGCGGGAGGCCTTATCACGCAGTATTTT. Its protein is CASSLGLAGGLITQYF.

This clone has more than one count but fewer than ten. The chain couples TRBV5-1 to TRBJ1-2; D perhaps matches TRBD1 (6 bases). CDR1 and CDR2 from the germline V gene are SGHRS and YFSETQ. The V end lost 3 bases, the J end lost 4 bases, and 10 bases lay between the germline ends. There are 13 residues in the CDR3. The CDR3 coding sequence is TGCGCCAGCAGCTCAGGACAGTCCTATGGCTACACCTTC. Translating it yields CASSSGQSYGYTF.

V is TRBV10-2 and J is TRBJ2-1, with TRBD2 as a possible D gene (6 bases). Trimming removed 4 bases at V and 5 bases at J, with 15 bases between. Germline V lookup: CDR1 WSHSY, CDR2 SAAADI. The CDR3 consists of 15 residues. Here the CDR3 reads CASSGWEDWHNEQFF. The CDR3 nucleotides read TGCGCCAGCAGTGGTTGGGAGGATTGGCACAATGAGCAGTTCTTC.

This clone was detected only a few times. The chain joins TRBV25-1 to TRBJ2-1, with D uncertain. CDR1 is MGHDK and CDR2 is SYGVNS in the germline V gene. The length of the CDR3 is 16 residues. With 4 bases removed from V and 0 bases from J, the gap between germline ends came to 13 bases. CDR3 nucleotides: TGTGCCAGCAGTGGGTGCAGGCCTAGCTCCTACAATGAGCAGTTCTTC. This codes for CASSGCRPSSYNEQFF.

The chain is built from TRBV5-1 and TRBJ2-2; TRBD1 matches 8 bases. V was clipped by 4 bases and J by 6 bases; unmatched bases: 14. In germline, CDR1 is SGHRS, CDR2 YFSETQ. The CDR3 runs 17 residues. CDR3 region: CASSIRAGDRGSGELFF. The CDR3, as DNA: TGCGCCAGCAGCATCAGGGCCGGTGACAGGGGATCCGGGGAGCTGTTTTTT.

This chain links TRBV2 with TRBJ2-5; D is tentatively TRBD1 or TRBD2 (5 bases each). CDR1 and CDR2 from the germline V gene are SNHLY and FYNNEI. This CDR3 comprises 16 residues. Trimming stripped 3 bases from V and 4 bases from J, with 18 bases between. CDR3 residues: CASSDSPGRLAETQYF. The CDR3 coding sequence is TGTGCCAGCAGTGATTCACCGGGACGGCTTGCAGAGACCCAGTACTTC.

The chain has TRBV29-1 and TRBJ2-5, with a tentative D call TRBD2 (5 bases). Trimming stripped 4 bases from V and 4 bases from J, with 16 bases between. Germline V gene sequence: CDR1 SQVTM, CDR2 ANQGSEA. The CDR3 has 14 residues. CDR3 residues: CSVGSNGKGETQYF. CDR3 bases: TGCAGCGTTGGTTCGAACGGGAAGGGAGAGACCCAGTACTTC. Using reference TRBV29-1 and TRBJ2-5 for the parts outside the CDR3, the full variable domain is SAVISQKPSRDICQRGTSLTIQCQVDSQVTMMFWYRQQPGQSLTLIATANQGSEATYESGFVIDKFPISRPNLTFSTLTVSNMSPEDSSIYLCSVGSNGKGETQYFGPGTRLLVL.

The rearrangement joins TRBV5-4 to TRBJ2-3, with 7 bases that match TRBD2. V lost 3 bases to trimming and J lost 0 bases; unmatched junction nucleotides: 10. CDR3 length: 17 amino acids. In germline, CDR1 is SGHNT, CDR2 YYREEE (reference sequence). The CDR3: CASSSRLAGGSTDTQYF. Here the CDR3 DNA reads TGTGCCAGCAGCTCCCGACTAGCCGGGGGGAGCACAGATACGCAGTATTTT.

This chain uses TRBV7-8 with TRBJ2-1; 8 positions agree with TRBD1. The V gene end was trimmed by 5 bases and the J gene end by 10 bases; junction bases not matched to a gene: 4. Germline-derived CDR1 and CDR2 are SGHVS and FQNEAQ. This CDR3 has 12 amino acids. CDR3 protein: CASSPPGGEQFF. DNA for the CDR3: TGTGCCAGCAGCCCGCCAGGGGGCGAGCAGTTCTTC.

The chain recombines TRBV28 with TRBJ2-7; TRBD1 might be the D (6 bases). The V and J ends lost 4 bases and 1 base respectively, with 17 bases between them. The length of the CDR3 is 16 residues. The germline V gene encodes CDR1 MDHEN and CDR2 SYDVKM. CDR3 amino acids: CASSSLRQELSYEQYF. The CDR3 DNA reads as TGTGCCAGCAGTTCTTTACGACAGGAGCTGTCCTACGAGCAGTACTTC.